A single sample gave rise to the 21 T cell receptor beta chains below, sequenced in a study of CD8 T cells in Susac syndrome. Reverse transcription used roughly 0.5 to 1 ug RNA and random hexamers. TCRdb used MiXCR to reprocess the immunoSEQ multiplex PCR reads, holding one entry per CDR3 protein. The table has some 300,000 distinct CDR3 sequences, 70% to 90% seen once; the top ten hold around 0.2%. Sequencing input: CD8+ T cells from PBMCs. The receptor set was obtained from a human donor with multiple sclerosis.

V and J are TRBV20-1 and TRBJ1-2, with D maybe TRBD1 (6 bases). V was cut by 6 bases and J by 3 bases, with 14 bases left in between. The CDR3 sequence is 13 residues long. The germline V gene has CDR1 DFQATT and CDR2 SNEGSKA (reference sequence). The CDR3 here is CSAEMDRDYGYTF. CDR3 bases: TGCAGTGCCGAGATGGACAGAGACTATGGCTACACCTTC.

The rearrangement joins TRBV5-1 to TRBJ1-5, with 7 bases matching TRBD1. V was pared by 2 bases and J by 3 bases, with 2 bases of the junction left unmatched. This CDR3 is 14 amino acids long. Germline V gene data show CDR1 as SGHRS and CDR2 as YFSETQ. CDR3 residues: CASSFGTDNQPQHF. The CDR3 coding sequence is TGCGCCAGCAGCTTCGGGACAGACAATCAGCCCCAGCATTTT.

The gene calls are TRBV7-9 and TRBJ2-7, with D possibly called TRBD1 or TRBD2 (5 bases each). The CDR3 sequence is 14 residues long. Trimming pared 5 bases from V and 3 bases from J, leaving 14 bases between. Germline V gene sequence: CDR1 SEHNR, CDR2 FQNEAQ (reference sequence). In nucleotides, the CDR3 is TGTGCCAGCAGCCCACGGGACGTCGACTACGAGCAGTACTTC. Its translation is CASSPRDVDYEQYF.

The J gene is TRBJ2-1, the V gene TRBV5-5, with TRBD2 identical over 9 bases. With 0 bases clipped from V and 2 bases from J, the junction kept 9 bases outside the gene matches. The CDR3 has 18 residues. Germline CDR1 SGHKS, CDR2 YYEKEE (reference sequence). CDR3 amino acids: CASSLAVREGRTYNEQFF. The CDR3 nucleotides are TGTGCCAGCAGCTTGGCAGTGCGGGAGGGCCGGACCTACAATGAGCAGTTCTTC.

V and J are TRBV28 and TRBJ2-3; the D is unclear. There are 13 residues in the CDR3. Looked up from germline, CDR1 is MDHEN and CDR2 is SYDVKM. V lost 4 bases and J 8 bases, leaving 13 bases between the germline ends. The CDR3 reads CASSWTSQSTQYF. The CDR3 region has the DNA TGTGCCAGCAGTTGGACCTCCCAGAGTACGCAGTATTTT.

This chain joins TRBV13 and TRBJ2-7; D is possibly TRBD2 (6 bases). With 2 bases removed from V and 0 bases from J, the gap between germline ends came to 11 bases. The CDR3 covers 15 residues. Looked up from germline, CDR1 is PRHDT and CDR2 is FYEKMQ (reference sequence). CDR3 sequence: CASSLLADLSYEQYF. CDR3 coding DNA: TGTGCCAGCAGCTTATTAGCGGACCTCTCCTACGAGCAGTACTTC.

The rearrangement links TRBV5-5 to TRBJ2-3; either TRBD1 or TRBD2 may fit D (6 bases each). Germline values: CDR1 SGHKS, CDR2 YYEKEE (reference sequence). CDR3 length: 16 residues. Trimming removed 4 bases at V and 3 bases at J, with 18 bases between. This CDR3 is CASSVGGLSSTDTQYF. In DNA, the CDR3 is TGTGCCAGCAGCGTAGGGGGGCTATCATCTACAGATACGCAGTATTTT.

The V gene is TRBV2, the J gene TRBJ2-3; D ambiguous. The CDR3 is 14 residues long. With 4 bases removed from V and 0 bases from J, the gap between germline ends came to 8 bases. The V gene's germline CDR1 is SNHLY and CDR2 FYNNEI. In nucleotides, the CDR3 is TGTGCCAGCAGTGTTTTCCGTAGCACAGATACGCAGTATTTT. It codes for CASSVFRSTDTQYF.

The genes are TRBV6-1 and TRBJ2-1, with 9 nucleotides matching TRBD2. V lost 6 bases to trimming and J lost 6 bases; unmatched junction nucleotides: 9. CDR1 is MNHNS, CDR2 SASEGT, per germline. The CDR3 is 15 amino acids. The CDR3 bases are TGTGCCAGCAGCGCATCGTTAGCGGGAGCCAATGAGCAGTTCTTC. Translation gives CASSASLAGANEQFF.

The rearrangement joins TRBV10-3 to TRBJ2-7, with D perhaps matching TRBD2 (5 bases). The CDR3 has 19 residues. Deletions cut 3 bases from V and 1 base from J, with 25 bases between. Germline V CDR1 and CDR2: ENHRY, SYGVKD. Here the CDR3 DNA reads TGTGCCATCAGTGACCCCCGGGGTAACAGCCTATTCAAATCCTACGAGCAGTACTTC. Its translation is CAISDPRGNSLFKSYEQYF.

The J gene is TRBJ1-1, the V gene TRBV5-4, with 8 bases that match TRBD1. This CDR3 contains 14 residues. J gave up 1 base and V 4 bases, and 3 bases lay outside the gene matches. Germline loops: CDR1 SGHNT, CDR2 YYREEE (reference sequence). CDR3 sequence reads: CASSLGQANTEAFF. The CDR3 DNA follows: TGTGCCAGCAGCCTGGGACAGGCGAACACTGAAGCTTTCTTT.

The chain employs TRBV23-1 and TRBJ1-6, with 8 bases identical to TRBD1. TRBV23-1 is given ORF status, its function remaining uncertain. With 2 bases clipped from V and 5 bases from J, the junction kept 17 bases outside the gene matches. The length of the CDR3 is 20 residues. In DNA, the CDR3 is TGCGCCAGCAGTCAAAGGGTCTTTCATGCAGGACAGGGTGATAATTCACCCCTCCACTTT. Its protein product is CASSQRVFHAGQGDNSPLHF.

The V gene is TRBV11-2, the J gene TRBJ2-4; D gene unclear. Trimming left V 1 base short and J 0 bases short, with 7 bases between. CDR3 size: 15 residues. Per germline, CDR1 SGHAT and CDR2 FQNNGV. CDR3 amino acids: CASSLGALAKNIQYF. As DNA, the CDR3 is TGTGCCAGCAGCTTAGGCGCTCTAGCCAAAAACATTCAGTACTTC. The full variable domain, with the rest looked up from reference TRBV11-2 and TRBJ2-4, is EAGVAQSPRYKIIEKRQSVAFWCNPISGHATLYWYQQILGQGPKLLIQFQNNGVVDDSQLPKDRFSAERLKGVDSTLKIQPAKLEDSAVYLCASSLGALAKNIQYFGAGTRLSVL.

The V and J genes are TRBV29-1 and TRBJ2-2; 8 nucleotides match TRBD2. This CDR3 is 13 amino acids long. V lost 7 bases to trimming and J lost 7 bases; unmatched junction nucleotides: 8. Germline lookup yields CDR1 SQVTM and CDR2 ANQGSEA. The CDR3 DNA follows: TGCAGCGGTGCGGGGGGTTGGAACGGGGAGCTGTTTTTT. It codes for CSGAGGWNGELFF.

J is TRBJ2-1 and V is TRBV12-3 or TRBV12-4; D uncertain. This CDR3 region has 13 residues. The germline V and J ends were trimmed by 6 bases and 7 bases, with 13 bases remaining between them. The CDR3 DNA reads as TGTGCCAGCAGCACCGGAGTGGGGAATGAGCAGTTCTTC. It translates to CASSTGVGNEQFF.

V gene TRBV7-2 combines with J gene TRBJ1-2, with 7 bases lining up with TRBD1. The V gene end was trimmed by 1 base and the J gene end by 3 bases; junction bases not matched to a gene: 5. CDR3 length: 15 amino acids. CDR1 and CDR2 (germline): SGHTA, FQGNSA. The chain's CDR3 is CASSLDRQGYYGYTF. Written as DNA, the CDR3 is TGTGCCAGCAGCTTAGATCGACAGGGTTACTATGGCTACACCTTC.

The CDR3 loop is CASTHSDRAETQYF. Written as DNA, the CDR3 is TGTGCCAGCACCCACTCCGACAGGGCGGAGACCCAGTACTTC. This chain connects TRBV28 to TRBJ2-5; 7 positions agree with TRBD1. From germline, CDR1 is MDHEN and CDR2 SYDVKM. Germline trimming cut 7 bases from V and 5 bases from J; bases unmatched to any gene: 10. CDR3 length: 14 amino acids.

CDR3 coding DNA: TGCGCCAGCAGCGTAGCACTAGGACTAGAGAGCACAGATACGCAGTATTTT. Translated, it gives CASSVALGLESTDTQYF. The rearrangement uses TRBV5-1 and TRBJ2-3; 7 bases map to TRBD2. The CDR3 consists of 17 residues. From germline, CDR1 is SGHRS and CDR2 YFSETQ. The junction had 11 bases not matched to a gene; V was cut back by 4 bases and J by 0 bases.

The genes are TRBV4-3 and TRBJ2-7; 11 bases map to TRBD2. This CDR3 is built from 14 residues. Germline V lookup: CDR1 LGHNA, CDR2 YSLEER. V was pared by 3 bases and J by 5 bases, with 3 bases of the junction left unmatched. This CDR3 is CASSHTSGSNEQYF. CDR3 in DNA: TGCGCCAGCAGCCATACTAGCGGGAGCAACGAGCAGTACTTC.

V is TRBV7-9 and J is TRBJ2-7; TRBD1 might be the D (5 bases). The germline gives CDR1 SEHNR, CDR2 FQNEAQ (reference sequence). Between the trimmed V and J ends, which lost 4 bases and 0 bases, there was a span of 13 bases. The CDR3 sequence is 15 residues long. CDR3 sequence reads: CASSYTVGLSYEQYF. The CDR3 coding sequence is TGTGCCAGCAGCTATACTGTGGGGCTCTCCTACGAGCAGTACTTC.

This clonotype is a singleton in its sample. The chain links TRBV7-4 to TRBJ1-1; the D gene is possibly TRBD1 (5 bases). This CDR3 region has 16 residues. Germline assignment: CDR1 SGHVT and CDR2 SQSDAQ. V was shortened by 5 bases and J by 1 base, with 17 bases between the two germline ends. The CDR3 DNA reads as TGTGCCAGCAGCCCCGTGCGGGGGATGGGGAACACTGAAGCTTTCTTT. Translating it yields CASSPVRGMGNTEAFF.